The clone carrying this T cell receptor (beta chain) was observed many times. The TCR beta CDR3 regions underwent amplification using RNA transcripts as the source. A first-round RT-PCR of the TCR CDR3 used the HTBI primer set. TCRdb analysed the multiplex PCR reads with MiXCR anew, one entry per CDR3 protein. The sample carries about 350,000 distinct CDR3 sequences, about 18% recorded once. This sample is drawn from a study of T cells in Graves' hyperthyroidism and ophthalmopathy. V was shortened by 5 bases and J by 1 base, with 14 bases between the two germline ends. Germline V lookup: CDR1 ENHRY, CDR2 SYGVKD. This CDR3 has 15 residues.

The clonotype comes from a woman in her late teens or twenties with Graves' hyperthyroidism. The V call is TRBV10-3, the J call TRBJ1-1; the D gene is possibly TRBD1 (6 bases). The material sequenced was blood. CDR3 region: CAISYRDRANTEAFF. CDR3 in DNA: TGTGCCATCAGTTACAGGGACCGCGCGAACACTGAAGCTTTCTTT.